The 13 T cell receptor beta chains presented below share a single source sample, sequenced in a study of type 1 regulatory T cells. TCRdb fed the reads into MiXCR, producing one record per CDR3 protein. The data hold under 75,000 distinct CDR3 sequences, with around 20% observed a single time. Study-level findings and limits: Type 1 regulatory T cells had a more restricted TCR repertoire than non-type 1 regulatory T cells.

The antigens of these receptors remain unknown. What was sequenced was cultured type 1 regulatory T (Tr1) cells, either the whole culture or a sorted fraction (not recorded which). Receptors originate from a human donor in good health.

V is TRBV4-1 and J is TRBJ2-4, with D perhaps matching TRBD1 (6 bases). Trimming cost V 2 bases and J 6 bases, with 11 bases left between them. CDR3 length equals 14 residues. The germline V gene encodes CDR1 MGHRA and CDR2 YSYEKL. The CDR3: CASSQRDRLNIQYF. The CDR3 DNA follows: TGCGCCAGCAGCCAACGTGACAGGTTAAACATTCAGTACTTC.

This clonotype was counted a few times. The CDR3 DNA reads TGCGCCAGCAGCTTGGCTGCCGGAAACACCATATATTTT. Protein: CASSLAAGNTIYF. The rearrangement links TRBV5-1 to TRBJ1-3; D unclear. The germline gives CDR1 SGHRS, CDR2 YFSETQ. The CDR3 has 13 amino acids. Trimming removed 0 bases from V and 4 bases from J, with 5 bases in between.

Ten or more counts support this clonotype. The CDR3 spells CASSPGTGSNYGYTF. Here the CDR3 DNA reads TGTGCCAGCAGCCCAGGGACTGGAAGTAACTATGGCTACACCTTC. The J gene is TRBJ1-2, the V gene TRBV5-6; weak D call: TRBD1 (5 bases). V was clipped by 4 bases and J by 1 base, with 14 bases between them. CDR1 and CDR2 (germline): SGHDT, YYEEEE. The CDR3 sequence is 15 residues long.

The chain employs TRBV5-6 and TRBJ2-5; D is undetermined. V was clipped by 4 bases and J by 5 bases, with 12 bases between them. The germline V gene encodes CDR1 SGHDT and CDR2 YYEEEE. The CDR3 is 13 residues long. The CDR3: CASSRRPPETQYF. The CDR3 coding sequence is TGTGCCAGCAGCCGCCGCCCACCTGAGACCCAGTACTTC. Full variable domain (missing parts from reference TRBV5-6 and TRBJ2-5): DAGVTQSPTHLIKTRGQQVTLRCSPKSGHDTVSWYQQALGQGPQFIFQYYEEEERQRGNFPDRFSGHQFPNYSSELNVNALLLGDSALYLCASSRRPPETQYFGPGTRLLVL.

This clonotype has more than one count but fewer than ten. This chain links TRBV4-2 with TRBJ2-4; no reliable D call. This CDR3 comprises 16 residues. V was trimmed by 0 bases and J by 1 base, leaving 10 bases between them. The germline V gene has CDR1 LGHNA and CDR2 YNFKEQ. CDR3 DNA sequence: TGTGCCAGCAGCCAAGATCGGGTCGGGGCCAAAAACATTCAGTACTTC. Translated, it gives CASSQDRVGAKNIQYF.

This chain uses TRBV5-1 with TRBJ1-1; no definite D call. The CDR3 runs to 15 residues. Germline CDR1 SGHRS, CDR2 YFSETQ. V gave up 0 bases and J gave up 2 bases, with 11 bases separating them. The CDR3 region is CASSLEARSNTEAFF. The CDR3 DNA is TGCGCCAGCAGCTTGGAAGCTCGCAGCAACACTGAAGCTTTCTTT.

V is TRBV6-2 or TRBV6-3 and J is TRBJ2-7, with D tentatively TRBD1 (6 bases). V lost 5 bases and J 4 bases, leaving 18 bases between the germline ends. The CDR3 totals 15 residues. Looked up from germline, CDR1 is MNHEY and CDR2 is SVGEGT. The CDR3 is CASSPQGFPNYEQYF. In DNA, the CDR3 is TGTGCCAGCAGTCCACAGGGATTCCCTAATTACGAGCAGTACTTC.

The chain uses TRBV6-6 and TRBJ1-5; weak D call: TRBD1 (6 bases). From germline, CDR1 is MNHNY and CDR2 SVGAGI (reference sequence). Deletions cut 7 bases from V and 6 bases from J, with 13 bases between. This CDR3 region has 13 residues. DNA of the CDR3: TGTGCCAGCAATTTACAGGGAGGTCAGCCCCAGCATTTT. Its protein product is CASNLQGGQPQHF.

The chain combines TRBV20-1 with TRBJ1-3, with 7 positions matching TRBD1. The CDR3 covers 14 residues. The germline V gene encodes CDR1 DFQATT and CDR2 SNEGSKA (reference sequence). Unmatched junction bases numbered 6, after V lost 6 bases and J lost 1 base. For the CDR3, the DNA is TGCAGTGCACCGGACAGGCTGTCTGGAAACACCATATATTTT. Encoded protein: CSAPDRLSGNTIYF.

Many counts were recorded for this clonotype. The gene calls are TRBV5-1 and TRBJ1-4; weak D call: TRBD1 (5 bases). The CDR3 runs 14 residues. The germline gives CDR1 SGHRS, CDR2 YFSETQ. Trimming took off 5 bases at V and 11 bases at J, with 19 bases between the two ends. CDR3 residues: CASSRDAPSEKLFF. The CDR3 DNA is TGCGCCAGCAGTAGGGACGCCCCATCTGAGAAACTGTTTTTT.

The rearrangement joins TRBV5-1 to TRBJ2-7; 10 nucleotides agree with TRBD1. The germline V gene has CDR1 SGHRS and CDR2 YFSETQ. V lost 5 bases and J lost 5; bases outside the gene matches: 1. The CDR3 has 12 residues. CDR3 in DNA: TGCGCCAGCAGGGGACAGGGGAACGAGCAGTACTTC. As protein: CASRGQGNEQYF. Combining the CDR3 with reference TRBV5-1 and TRBJ2-7 gives the whole variable domain KAGVTQTPRYLIKTRGQQVTLSCSPISGHRSVSWYQQTPGQGLQFLFEYFSETQRNKGNFPGRFSGRQFSNSRSEMNVSTLELGDSALYLCASRGQGNEQYFGPGTRLTVT.

This clonotype was found a few times. The rearrangement uses TRBV9 and TRBJ2-2; D gene unclear. The V gene's germline CDR1 is SGDLS and CDR2 YYNGEE. Trimming cost V 4 bases and J 4 bases, with 11 bases left between them. There are 14 residues in the CDR3. The CDR3 coding sequence is TGTGCCAGCAGCCAGAGTAGCAGCACCGGGGAGCTGTTTTTT. Protein sequence: CASSQSSSTGELFF.

The CDR3 nucleotides are TGCGCCAGTCTTAGCGGGAGACACAATGAGCAGTTCTTC. Encoded protein: CASLSGRHNEQFF. The V gene is TRBV5-1, the J gene TRBJ2-1, with 9 bases aligning to TRBD2. With 8 bases clipped from V and 5 bases from J, the junction kept 5 bases outside the gene matches. This CDR3 is built from 13 residues. Germline loops: CDR1 SGHRS, CDR2 YFSETQ.